The clone carrying this T cell receptor beta chain has a handful of counts. What it binds is unknown. This entry comes from a study of T cell repertoires in cytomegalovirus infection. The study, taken as a whole, reports: Predominance within the ex vivo response was attributable to HLA-C-restricted CMV-specific TCR beta clonotypes.

Each CDR3 protein is one row after TCRdb ran MiXCR on the reads. The table includes approximately 200,000 distinct CDR3 sequences, 28% detected once. Sequencing used PBMCs. The clonotype comes from a human donor in good health (CMV status not recorded). Some clones in this sample may be carry-over from other donors' samples.

This CDR3 reads CAISEVWGDGYTF. The CDR3 DNA reads as TGTGCCATCAGTGAGGTTTGGGGGGATGGCTACACCTTC. This chain joins TRBV10-3 and TRBJ1-2; tentative D call: TRBD1 (5 bases). V shed 2 bases and J shed 6 bases, with 10 bases lying between them. CDR3 length: 13 amino acids. Germline values: CDR1 ENHRY, CDR2 SYGVKD.